This is a list of T cell receptor beta chains from one sample in a study of blood T cell repertoires in COVID-19. Clones were read by immunoSEQ multiplex PCR, and TCRdb kept only the in-frame ones, dropping some. The sample has 60,000 to 75,000 clones; around 80% are singletons. The sample consisted of peripheral blood. These receptors were collected from a woman aged 45 to 65 with acute or convalescent COVID-19. Both conserved end residues are part of each CDR3. Fields, in order: D gene, clone size, J gene, V gene, CDR3 DNA, CDR3 protein. A D gene is named only where the DNA matches it firmly. The listing skips clone size in some rows; elsewhere it reads once, few, many or a size class.

>TRBD1|.|TRBJ2-7|TRBV19
TGTGCCAGTAGTACTGGGACAGGGATCTACGAGCAGTACTTC
CASSTGTGIYEQYF
>.|.|TRBJ1-3|TRBV5-5
TGTGCCAGCAGCTTGGCCGGGACTTATGGAAACACCATATATTTT
CASSLAGTYGNTIYF
>.|.|TRBJ1-2|TRBV28
TGTGCCAGCAGTTTATATGTATACTATGGCTACACCTTC
CASSLYVYYGYTF
>.|.|TRBJ1-2|TRBV7-2
TGTGCCAGCAGCTTCTCCCCCACGGGGGGCAACTATGGCTACACCTTC
CASSFSPTGGNYGYTF
>.|.|TRBJ1-5|TRBV10-3
TGTGCCATCAGTTCTGAGACAGCTTCCAATCAGCCCCAGCATTTT
CAISSETASNQPQHF
>.|.|TRBJ2-5|TRBV29-1
TGCAGCGTTGTCCCAGGGATGGAGACCCAGTACTTC
CSVVPGMETQYF
>.|.|TRBJ1-3|TRBV29-1
TGCAGCGTTTTGTTGGGAGGCTCTGGAAACACCATATATTTT
CSVLLGGSGNTIYF
>.|few|TRBJ2-1|TRBV2
TGTGCCAGCAGGGGGAGCTCCTACAATGAGCAGTTCTTC
CASRGSSYNEQFF
>.|.|TRBJ2-6|TRBV27
TGTGCCAGCAGTTTACGGGAAGGGGGTCTCTCTGGGGCCAACGTCCTGACTTTC
CASSLREGGLSGANVLTF
>.|.|TRBJ1-4|TRBV6-2/TRBV6-3
TGTGCCAGCTGCCCCATCACGCGGGATGAAAAACTGTTTTTT
CASCPITRDEKLFF
>.|once|TRBJ1-2|TRBV27
TGTGCCAGCAGTTTCTCCCTTCGCGGGGGAGGATGGGGAAACTATGGCTACACCTTC
CASSFSLRGGGWGNYGYTF
>TRBD2|.|TRBJ2-1|TRBV7-9
TGTGCCAGCAGCTCGCGGACTAGCGGCAATGAGCAGTTCTTC
CASSSRTSGNEQFF
>TRBD1|.|TRBJ1-5|TRBV19
TGTGCCAGTAGTAGCTCCTCAGGGGGTACTCAGCCCCAGCATTTT
CASSSSSGGTQPQHF
>.|.|TRBJ2-7|TRBV18
TGTGCCAGCTCACCGGGAGCAGGTTCCTACGAGCAGTACTTC
CASSPGAGSYEQYF
>TRBD1|.|TRBJ1-4|TRBV4-3
TGCGCCAGCAGCCGGAATCGACAGGGAAATAATGAAAAACTGTTTTTT
CASSRNRQGNNEKLFF
>TRBD2|.|TRBJ2-3|TRBV11-2
TGTGCCAGCAGCCCACATAGCGGGGGTACAGATACGCAGTATTTT
CASSPHSGGTDTQYF
>TRBD2|once|TRBJ2-7|TRBV7-2
TGTGCCAGCAGCCCAGGACCCGCTAGCGGGGTAAACTACGAGCAGTACTTC
CASSPGPASGVNYEQYF
>TRBD2|.|TRBJ2-1|TRBV28
TGTGCCAGCAGTCCCCTAGCGGTATCCTACAATGAGCAGTTCTTC
CASSPLAVSYNEQFF
>TRBD1|.|TRBJ2-5|TRBV6-4
TGTGCCAGCAGTGGACCTACCTCAGGGGGCGCGGGGGAGACCCAGTACTTC
CASSGPTSGGAGETQYF
>.|.|TRBJ1-5|TRBV3-1/TRBV3-2
TGTGCCAGCAGCCCCGACTACACCGGGAAATCGCCCCAGCATTTT
CASSPDYTGKSPQHF
>.|.|TRBJ2-7|TRBV6-1
TGTGCCAGCAGTGAACTGGACAGTTCCTACGAGCAGTACTTC
CASSELDSSYEQYF
>.|.|TRBJ1-3|TRBV9
TGTGCCAGCAGCACAGCCCTTTCCGGAAACACCATATATTTT
CASSTALSGNTIYF
>TRBD2|.|TRBJ2-1|TRBV4-1
TGCGCCAGCAGTCTAGCGGGATACAGCTCCTACAATGAGCAGTTCTTC
CASSLAGYSSYNEQFF
>TRBD1|.|TRBJ2-5|TRBV6-5
TGTGCCAGCAGTTACTCCATGGGACAGGGGGTGGAGACCCAGTACTTC
CASSYSMGQGVETQYF
>.|.|TRBJ2-6|TRBV7-3
TGTGCCAGCAGCTTGAGCTCTGGGGCCAACGTCCTGACTTTC
CASSLSSGANVLTF
>TRBD2|.|TRBJ2-1|TRBV7-9
TGTGCCAGCAGCTTAGGGTCCGGGACTAGTCTTTTCGATGAGCAGTTCTTC
CASSLGSGTSLFDEQFF
>TRBD2|few|TRBJ2-5|TRBV7-9
TGTGCCAGCAGCTTGGGAATAGCGGGTGTGAGTGAGACCCAGTACTTC
CASSLGIAGVSETQYF
>TRBD1|.|TRBJ1-2|TRBV5-8
TGTGCCAGCAGGTACCGCGACAGGGCTGATGGCTACACCTTC
CASRYRDRADGYTF
>TRBD1|few|TRBJ2-2|TRBV5-1
TGCGCCAGCAGCCCATGGGGACAGTCAACCGGGGAGCTGTTTTTT
CASSPWGQSTGELFF
>TRBD2|.|TRBJ2-5|TRBV7-9
TGTGCCAGCAGCTTTCGACTAGCGGGAGGGGAAGAGACCCAGTACTTC
CASSFRLAGGEETQYF
>TRBD1|few|TRBJ2-3|TRBV24-1
TGTGCCACCAGCCGGACAGGGGAAGTCACAGATACGCAGTATTTT
CATSRTGEVTDTQYF
>TRBD1|.|TRBJ1-6|TRBV28
TGTGCCAGCAGTTTGGCCAGGGGGTACTATAATTCACCCCTCCACTTT
CASSLARGYYNSPLHF
>.|.|TRBJ2-3|TRBV9
TGTGCCAGCAGCGTAGACTCGCGGGTGCTTCACACAGATACGCAGTATTTT
CASSVDSRVLHTDTQYF
>.|few|TRBJ2-1|TRBV24-1
TGTGCCACCAGCCAAAGATATGCGCACGACAATGAGCAGTTCTTC
CATSQRYAHDNEQFF
>.|many|TRBJ2-3|TRBV3-1/TRBV3-2
TGTGCCAGCAGCTCCGGGACTCTAAGCACAGATACGCAGTATTTT
CASSSGTLSTDTQYF
>.|medium-sized|TRBJ2-6|TRBV16
TGTGCCAGCAGCCCACGGGACAGGGCCAACGTCCTGACTTTC
CASSPRDRANVLTF
>TRBD1|.|TRBJ1-1|TRBV19
TGTGCCAGTCACCGACAGGGGGCGAGTTTGGGAACTGAAGCTTTCTTT
CASHRQGASLGTEAFF
>.|.|TRBJ2-5|TRBV5-1
TGCGCCAGCAGCTTAAAGGTCGTCTCGGGGGAGACCCAGTACTTC
CASSLKVVSGETQYF
>.|.|TRBJ1-1|TRBV29-1
TGCAGCGTCGCCGAAGGAGGGTCAGGGAACACTGAAGCTTTCTTT
CSVAEGGSGNTEAFF
>.|.|TRBJ1-5|TRBV12-3/TRBV12-4
TGTGCCAGCACCCTTGCGGATAGTCAGCCCCAGCATTTT
CASTLADSQPQHF
>TRBD2|once|TRBJ2-3|TRBV15
TGTGCCACCAGCAGGACTAGCGGGGTGGATACGCAGTATTTT
CATSRTSGVDTQYF
>TRBD1|.|TRBJ1-1|TRBV30
TGTGCCTGGAGGTGGGGGGACAGGGAGGCTGAAGCTTTCTTT
CAWRWGDREAEAFF
>TRBD2|few|TRBJ2-2|TRBV2
TGTGCCCGCGGGCGGGGCGGGGGGGCCCAAATCACCGGGGAGCTGTTTTTT
CARGRGGGAQITGELFF
>.|.|TRBJ2-7|TRBV10-3
TGTGCCACCTCAGGGGTCTACGAGCAGTACTTC
CATSGVYEQYF
>TRBD2|.|TRBJ2-3|TRBV6-2/TRBV6-3
TGTGCCAGCAGCCCTAGCGGGGTCCCCACAGATACGCAGTATTTT
CASSPSGVPTDTQYF
>TRBD1|.|TRBJ2-5|TRBV6-2/TRBV6-3
TGTGCCAGCAGTTACTCACGTCCGGGACAGGGGCCCCAAGAGACCCAGTACTTC
CASSYSRPGQGPQETQYF
>TRBD1|few|TRBJ2-5|TRBV7-6
TGTGCCAGCAGCAAGGACAGGGTCCAAGAGACCCAGTACTTC
CASSKDRVQETQYF
>TRBD1|few|TRBJ2-5|TRBV4-2
TGTGCCAGCAGCTCACAGGGGGCGGGCGGAGAGACCCAGTACTTC
CASSSQGAGGETQYF
>.|.|TRBJ1-5|TRBV19
TGTGCCAGTAGTATAGACCCGGGCAATCAGCCCCAGCATTTT
CASSIDPGNQPQHF
>.|.|TRBJ2-3|TRBV6-2/TRBV6-3
TGTGCCAGCAGTGAGGCAGGGGACGATACGCAGTATTTT
CASSEAGDDTQYF
>TRBD1|.|TRBJ2-7|TRBV18
TGTGCCAGCTCACTGAATGCCGGGACAGGGACCTACGAGCAGTACTTC
CASSLNAGTGTYEQYF
>TRBD1|.|TRBJ2-7|TRBV7-3
TGTGCCAGCAGCATAACGGGACAGCACGAGCAGTACTTC
CASSITGQHEQYF